This entry lists 4 T cell receptor beta chains sequenced from one sample in a study of T cell repertoires in cytomegalovirus infection (dated by TCRdb to about 2019). TCRdb lists the instrument as Illumina HiSeq 1500. TCRdb took the public reads, trimmed them with fastp at Q25, ran MiXCR for clone calling and kept in-frame beta chains. CDR3 protein sequences are deduplicated, and each keeps its most common genes and DNA. Present in this sample are approximately 390,000 distinct CDR3 sequences, 34% of which were seen just once. The top ten clones comprise approximately 13% of the sample. Antigens for these TCRs are unknown. According to the study, the label for this sample's treatment or condition signals: in vitro stimulation with specific CMV peptide epitopes to enrich CMV-specific T cells. Sequences were derived from cultured PBMCs, sampled from culture after CMV antigen stimulation. These receptor sequences come from a human donor in good health (CMV status not recorded). Some clones in this sample may be carry-over from other donors' samples.

As concerns this clonotype: This may come from a read error, since a much larger clone is one base off. The chain employs TRBV7-2 and TRBJ2-1; D is possibly TRBD2 (6 bases). Germline V gives CDR1 SGHTA, CDR2 FQGNSA. This CDR3 comprises 14 residues. Trimming shortened V by 5 bases and J by 7 bases, and 15 bases separated the two germline ends. For the CDR3, the DNA is TGTGCCAGCAGCGCGGAGGGCCCGAGGAATGAGCAGTTCTTC. It is translated as CASSAEGPRNEQFF.

The V call is TRBV4-1, the J call TRBJ1-3; no clear D. V lost 1 base to trimming and J lost 0 bases, with 7 bases between them. The germline CDR1 and CDR2 sequences are MGHRA and YSYEKL. CDR3 length equals 15 residues. For the CDR3, the DNA is TGCGCCAGCAGCCAAGGCTTTGGCTCTGGAAACACCATATATTTT. Protein: CASSQGFGSGNTIYF.

This clonotype was counted ten times or more. This chain connects TRBV7-6 to TRBJ2-7; a possible D gene is TRBD2 (6 bases). The CDR3 length is 13 residues. Trimming removed 5 bases at V and 3 bases at J, with 11 bases between. Germline V gives CDR1 SGHVS, CDR2 FNYEAQ. CDR3 sequence: CASSPAGSYEQYF. CDR3 coding DNA: TGTGCCAGCAGCCCCGCGGGGAGCTACGAGCAGTACTTC.

The chain recombines TRBV10-3 with TRBJ2-5, with D possibly being TRBD2 (6 bases). Between the trimmed V and J ends, which lost 7 bases and 1 base, there was a span of 10 bases. Germline CDR1 and CDR2: ENHRY and SYGVKD. The CDR3 spans 13 residues. CDR3 region: CAITRGPQETQYF. CDR3 nucleotides: TGTGCCATCACGCGGGGCCCCCAAGAGACCCAGTACTTC.